This T cell receptor (beta chain) was sequenced during a study of post-analysis software for immune sequencing data. The study's findings and limits: Four or five TRBV segments were more frequent in patients than controls; TRBV5-6, TRBV5-1 and TRBV20-1 belonged to this group.

The table lists this clonotype with a few counts. The antigen is undetermined. The TCR beta cDNA libraries contained unique molecular identifiers. TCRdb fed the PCR reads into MiXCR, producing one record per CDR3 protein. The table lists approximately 660,000 distinct CDR3 sequences, around 64% of them singletons. V dropped 3 bases and J dropped 8 bases, with 18 bases sitting between them. The CDR3 runs 16 residues. Germline V gene data show CDR1 as SGHRS and CDR2 as YFSETQ. The sequenced sample consisted of blood. The TCR originated in a girl aged 2 to 9 with multiple sclerosis. This chain links TRBV5-1 with TRBJ1-6, with D hard to call. The CDR3 protein is CASSSEWRSRHSPLHF. The CDR3 nucleotides are TGCGCCAGCAGCTCCGAGTGGAGATCCCGCCATTCACCCCTCCACTTT.